Each of the 28 T cell receptor beta chains below was sequenced from the same sample in a study of T cell responses to AZD1222 COVID-19 vaccine. TCRdb keeps only in-frame clones here, not all; method: immunoSEQ multiplex PCR. The sample includes approximately 110,000 clones, around 90% of them seen just once. The specimen was peripheral blood, collected on day 0 of MenACWY control vaccination. The receptor source for this set is an adult in good health.

This chain connects TRBV29-1 to TRBJ1-2, with D possibly matching TRBD1 (6 bases). CDR1 is SQVTM, CDR2 ANQGSEA, per germline. The length of the CDR3 is 11 residues. V lost 7 bases to trimming and J lost 4 bases, with 10 bases between them. This chain's CDR3 is CSGGTTYGYTF. The CDR3 coding sequence is TGCAGCGGCGGGACAACCTATGGCTACACCTTC.

The gene calls are TRBV7-9 and TRBJ1-3, with TRBD1 identical over 7 bases. The CDR3 loop spans 15 amino acids. V lost 4 bases and J lost 2; bases outside the gene matches: 5. Germline V gene data show CDR1 as SEHNR and CDR2 as FQNEAQ (reference sequence). The CDR3 region has the DNA TGTGCCAGCAGCTCTCAGGGGGTGGCTGGAAACACCATATATTTT. It encodes CASSSQGVAGNTIYF.

This sequence joins TRBV11-2 and TRBJ1-1; the match to TRBD1 covers 8 bases. The CDR3 covers 15 residues. Germline V gene lookup returns CDR1 SGHAT and CDR2 FQNNGV. With 4 bases clipped from V and 1 base from J, the junction kept 5 bases outside the gene matches. This CDR3 is CASSYRGGPNTEAFF. DNA for the CDR3: TGTGCCAGCAGCTACAGGGGGGGGCCGAACACTGAAGCTTTCTTT.

The chain carries TRBV5-1 and TRBJ1-1, with D hard to call. The length of the CDR3 is 14 residues. Per germline, CDR1 SGHRS and CDR2 YFSETQ. The V end was cut by 0 bases, the J end by 2 bases, with 8 bases between. The CDR3 loop is CASSLVLSNTEAFF. The CDR3 region has the DNA TGCGCCAGCAGCTTGGTGTTGAGTAACACTGAAGCTTTCTTT. Full variable domain (remainder filled in from reference TRBV5-1 and TRBJ1-1): KAGVTQTPRYLIKTRGQQVTLSCSPISGHRSVSWYQQTPGQGLQFLFEYFSETQRNKGNFPGRFSGRQFSNSRSEMNVSTLELGDSALYLCASSLVLSNTEAFFGQGTRLTVV.

The gene calls are TRBV6-2 or TRBV6-3 and TRBJ1-2; a weak D match, TRBD1 (5 bases). Trimming pared 2 bases from V and 9 bases from J, leaving 7 bases between. CDR3 length: 11 residues. In germline, CDR1 is MNHEY, CDR2 SVGEGT. This CDR3 is CASSYRTSYTF. The DNA of the CDR3 is TGTGCCAGCAGTTACCGGACAAGCTACACCTTC.

The CDR3 sequence is CASTFSGSYEQYF. The CDR3 DNA is TGTGCCAGCACGTTTAGCGGGAGCTACGAGCAGTACTTC. V usage is TRBV2 and J usage is TRBJ2-7, with 9 bases that match TRBD2. J was trimmed by 3 bases and V by 7 bases; bases with no gene match: 4. This CDR3 is built from 13 residues. Germline V gives CDR1 SNHLY, CDR2 FYNNEI. Complete variable domain (other parts from reference TRBV2 and TRBJ2-7): EPEVTQTPSHQVTQMGQEVILRCVPISNHLYFYWYRQILGQKVEFLVSFYNNEISEKSEIFDDQFSVERPDGSNFTLKIRSTKLEDSAMYFCASTFSGSYEQYFGPGTRLTVT.

The chain has TRBV5-5 and TRBJ1-5; D is undetermined. CDR1 is SGHKS and CDR2 is YYEKEE in the germline V gene (reference sequence). Trimming stripped 1 base from V and 7 bases from J, with 18 bases between. The CDR3 has 16 amino acids. The CDR3 loop is CASSLMRPLARQPQHF. For the CDR3, the DNA is TGTGCCAGCAGCTTGATGCGGCCTCTGGCCCGACAGCCCCAGCATTTT.

The chain has TRBV3-1 (or the pseudogene TRBV3-2) and TRBJ2-7, with TRBD2 matching over 12 bases. CDR3 length equals 14 residues. Trimming at V came to 1 base and at J to 10 bases, leaving 5 bases not matched to a gene. Germline CDR1 LGHDT, CDR2 YNNKEL (reference sequence). Here the CDR3 DNA reads TGTGCCAGCAGCCAAGGACTAGCGGGAGTTTATCAGTACTTC. Translated: CASSQGLAGVYQYF.

V is TRBV5-1 and J is TRBJ2-3; no clear D gene. Germline assignment: CDR1 SGHRS and CDR2 YFSETQ. The CDR3 consists of 14 residues. The V gene lost 0 bases and the J gene lost 2 bases, with 7 bases spanning the gap. CDR3: CASSLVAVTDTQYF. The CDR3 DNA follows: TGCGCCAGCAGCTTGGTGGCAGTCACAGATACGCAGTATTTT.

Written as DNA, the CDR3 is TGTGCCAGCAGTTTTGGGGTAGGCGGCGAAAAACTGTTTTTT. It encodes CASSFGVGGEKLFF. The gene calls are TRBV27 and TRBJ1-4; D ambiguous. Germline lookup yields CDR1 MNHEY and CDR2 SMNVEV (reference sequence). Trimming left V 3 bases short and J 8 bases short, with 13 bases between. The CDR3 length is 14 residues.

The J gene is TRBJ2-3, the V gene TRBV27; D may be TRBD1 (6 bases). The V gene lost 5 bases and the J gene lost 1 base, with 16 bases spanning the gap. There are 16 residues in the CDR3. Germline CDR1 is MNHEY and CDR2 is SMNVEV (reference sequence). CDR3 bases: TGTGCCAGCAGTGGTCCAGGGGTGGTAGGCACAGATACGCAGTATTTT. Amino acids: CASSGPGVVGTDTQYF.

This rearrangement joins TRBV4-2 to TRBJ1-4, with D hard to call. The ends were cut back, 0 bases at V and 4 bases at J, with 9 bases in the middle. The CDR3 covers 15 residues. Germline lookup yields CDR1 LGHNA and CDR2 YNFKEQ. CDR3 nucleotides: TGTGCCAGCAGCCAAGAATCCAGCCTTAATGAAAAACTGTTTTTT. Translation gives CASSQESSLNEKLFF.

This chain links TRBV30 with TRBJ2-6; tentative D call: TRBD2 (7 bases). Germline V lookup: CDR1 GTSNPN, CDR2 SVGIG (reference sequence). The CDR3 consists of 17 residues. V gave up 0 bases and J gave up 0 bases, with 12 bases separating them. In DNA, the CDR3 is TGTGCCTGGAGTGTGACAGGACTAGGCTCTGGGGCCAACGTCCTGACTTTC. The encoded protein is CAWSVTGLGSGANVLTF. The full variable domain, completed using reference TRBV30 and TRBJ2-6, is SQTIHQWPATLVQPVGSPLSLECTVEGTSNPNLYWYRQAAGRGLQLLFYSVGIGQISSEVPQNLSASRPQDRQFILSSKKLLLSDSGFYLCAWSVTGLGSGANVLTFGAGSRLTVL.

The CDR3, as DNA: TGTGCCAGCTGTTCCCGCACTGAAGCTTTCTTT. Amino acid sequence: CASCSRTEAFF. V usage is TRBV27 and J usage is TRBJ1-1; D ambiguous. V lost 8 bases, J lost 4 bases, and 8 bases lay in between. Germline-derived CDR1 and CDR2 are MNHEY and SMNVEV (reference sequence). This CDR3 contains 11 residues.

A few counts support this clone. This CDR3 reads CASDGGDSYEQYF. Here the CDR3 DNA reads TGTGCCAGTGACGGGGGGGACTCCTACGAGCAGTACTTC. V usage is TRBV2 and J usage is TRBJ2-7; 8 nucleotides align to TRBD2. The V gene's germline CDR1 is SNHLY and CDR2 FYNNEI. Trimming took 9 bases from V and 0 from J; bases not matched to a gene: 4. The CDR3 has 13 amino acids.

Worth noting for this clone: The same CDR3 can be traced to other DNA sequences in this sample. CDR3 loop: CASRENEKLFF. The CDR3 nucleotides read TGTGCCAGCAGAGAGAATGAAAAACTGTTTTTT. The V call is TRBV28, the J call TRBJ1-4; no reliable D call. Germline values: CDR1 MDHEN, CDR2 SYDVKM. Trimming removed 6 bases at V and 5 bases at J, with 4 bases between. The CDR3 runs to 11 residues.

This rearrangement joins TRBV7-3 to TRBJ2-3; D may correspond to TRBD1 or TRBD2 (5 bases each). V lost 5 bases, J lost 1 base, and 16 bases lay in between. Germline CDR1 is SGHTA and CDR2 is FQGTGA. The CDR3 length is 16 residues. The chain's CDR3 is CASSIVGARGTDTQYF. The DNA of the CDR3 is TGTGCCAGCAGCATCGTCGGGGCTAGGGGCACAGATACGCAGTATTTT. The full variable domain, with the rest looked up from reference TRBV7-3 and TRBJ2-3, is GAGVSQTPSNKVTEKGKYVELRCDPISGHTALYWYRQSLGQGPEFLIYFQGTGAADDSGLPNDRFFAVRPEGSVSTLKIQRTERGDSAVYLCASSIVGARGTDTQYFGPGTRLTVL.

The chain combines TRBV4-3 with TRBJ2-2, with TRBD1 matching 10 bases. The CDR3 runs 19 residues. Germline CDR1 LGHNA, CDR2 YSLEER. J gave up 2 bases and V 0 bases, and 9 bases lay outside the gene matches. The CDR3 loop is CASSQDIGTGVGNTGELFF. For the CDR3, the DNA is TGCGCCAGCAGCCAAGATATCGGGACAGGGGTCGGCAACACCGGGGAGCTGTTTTTT.

The CDR3 is CASSQVGGSGISDTQYF. CDR3 DNA: TGCGCCAGCAGCCAAGTCGGAGGGTCGGGGATCAGCGATACGCAGTATTTT. V usage is TRBV4-1 and J usage is TRBJ2-3, with D possibly matching TRBD2 (6 bases). The CDR3 length is 17 residues. Germline V gene sequence: CDR1 MGHRA, CDR2 YSYEKL. Trimming pared 1 base from V and 6 bases from J, leaving 20 bases between.

This chain joins TRBV30 and TRBJ2-1; TRBD2 might be the D (6 bases). This CDR3 spans 14 amino acids. With 2 bases removed from V and 9 bases from J, the gap between germline ends came to 17 bases. CDR1 GTSNPN and CDR2 SVGIG come from the germline V gene (reference sequence). The CDR3 coding sequence is TGTGCCTGGAGTAGGGGCCCAGTGGGGGGTGAGCAGTTCTTC. It codes for CAWSRGPVGGEQFF.

The chain carries TRBV28 and TRBJ1-2, with a weak D call TRBD1 (6 bases). V shed 6 bases and J shed 2 bases, with 13 bases lying between them. Germline CDR1 reads MDHEN; CDR2 reads SYDVKM. CDR3 length: 14 amino acids. The chain's CDR3 is CASRKQGMNYGYTF. The CDR3 coding sequence is TGTGCCAGCAGAAAACAGGGAATGAACTATGGCTACACCTTC.

The table lists this clone with a few counts. The J gene is TRBJ1-1, the V gene TRBV5-6, with TRBD1 identical over 10 bases. The CDR3 is made up of 16 amino acids. J lost 2 bases, V lost 4 bases, and 8 bases had no gene match. Germline CDR1 reads SGHDT; CDR2 reads YYEEEE. DNA for the CDR3: TGTGCCAGCAGCCTGCGACAGGGGGCGGGAAACACTGAAGCTTTCTTT. Amino acid sequence: CASSLRQGAGNTEAFF.

The rearrangement links TRBV30 to TRBJ1-4; tentatively, D is TRBD1 (5 bases). The CDR3 extends over 13 amino acids. V dropped 0 bases and J dropped 4 bases, with 6 bases sitting between them. From germline, CDR1 is GTSNPN and CDR2 SVGIG (reference sequence). CDR3 nucleotides: TGTGCCTGGAGTGTCAGGGATAATGAAAAACTGTTTTTT. Translation gives CAWSVRDNEKLFF. The variable domain in full, completed from reference TRBV30 and TRBJ1-4, reads SQTIHQWPATLVQPVGSPLSLECTVEGTSNPNLYWYRQAAGRGLQLLFYSVGIGQISSEVPQNLSASRPQDRQFILSSKKLLLSDSGFYLCAWSVRDNEKLFFGSGTQLSVL.

This clone was picked up one time. J is TRBJ2-2 and V is TRBV27, with 7 bases identical to TRBD1. Losses at the gene ends were 3 bases for V and 4 bases for J; bases not matched to a gene: 11. This CDR3 has 17 amino acids. Germline V CDR1 and CDR2: MNHEY, SMNVEV (reference sequence). For the CDR3, the DNA is TGTGCCAGCAGTTTTACGAGGGGGCCCCGTGGCACCGGGGAGCTGTTTTTT. It translates to CASSFTRGPRGTGELFF.

The chain has TRBV6-5 and TRBJ1-1; D call uncertain. The length of the CDR3 is 12 residues. From germline, CDR1 is MNHEY and CDR2 SVGAGI. Deletions cut 6 bases from V and 1 base from J, with 6 bases between. The CDR3 DNA is TGTGCCAGCAGACAGTCGAACACTGAAGCTTTCTTT. Its protein is CASRQSNTEAFF.

This chain connects TRBV3-1 (or the pseudogene TRBV3-2) to TRBJ1-6, with TRBD1 matching 8 bases. Germline-derived CDR1 and CDR2 are LGHDT and YNNKEL (reference sequence). With 6 bases clipped from V and 9 bases from J, the junction kept 13 bases outside the gene matches. This CDR3 is built from 16 residues. CDR3 in DNA: TGTGCCAGCAGGACAACAGGGGGAGGGGTGGCTTCACCCCTCCACTTT. Its protein is CASRTTGGGVASPLHF.

This clone was seen just once. The V gene is TRBV2, the J gene TRBJ2-3; D may be TRBD1 (6 bases). Germline CDR1 is SNHLY and CDR2 is FYNNEI. The CDR3 runs 15 residues. Trimming removed 3 bases from V and 4 bases from J, with 14 bases in between. For the CDR3, the DNA is TGTGCCAGCAGTGACCCAGGGGTCGTCGCAGATACGCAGTATTTT. Residues: CASSDPGVVADTQYF.

There are a few counts of this clone. The V call is TRBV7-9, the J call TRBJ2-7; D not resolved. CDR1 and CDR2 (germline): SEHNR, FQNEAQ (reference sequence). The CDR3 has 13 amino acids. V was shortened by 2 bases and J by 2 bases, with 7 bases between the two germline ends. CDR3 nucleotides: TGTGCCAGCAGCTTAACACCGACCTACGAGCAGTACTTC. It translates to CASSLTPTYEQYF.